This TCR beta chain was obtained from a study of blood T cell repertoires in COVID-19. The data were produced by immunoSEQ multiplex PCR, yet TCRdb's version contains in-frame clones alone and is incomplete. Counted here are 120,000 to 150,000 clones, more than 80% occurring once; the ten biggest clones make up roughly 4.9%. This receptor was taken from a human donor in a cohort sampled during active COVID-19. The sequencing sample was made of peripheral blood.

DNA of the CDR3: TGTGCCAGTCATTTGGGGCCAAATCAGCCCCAGCATTTT. Translated: CASHLGPNQPQHF. This chain links TRBV2 with TRBJ1-5, with a tentative D call TRBD1 (5 bases). This CDR3 is 13 amino acids long. Germline CDR1 is SNHLY and CDR2 is FYNNEI. Trimming removed 9 bases from V and 4 bases from J, with 13 bases in between.